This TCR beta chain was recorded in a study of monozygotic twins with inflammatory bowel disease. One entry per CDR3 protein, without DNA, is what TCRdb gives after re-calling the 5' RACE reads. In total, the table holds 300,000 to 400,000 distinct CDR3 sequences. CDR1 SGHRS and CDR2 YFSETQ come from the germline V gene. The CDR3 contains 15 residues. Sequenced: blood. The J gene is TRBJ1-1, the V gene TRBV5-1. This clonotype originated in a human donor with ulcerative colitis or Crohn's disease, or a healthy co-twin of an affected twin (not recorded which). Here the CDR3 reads CASSLVPETNTEAFF.